Many counts were recorded for the clone carrying this T cell receptor (beta chain). TCRdb reprocessed the RT-PCR reads via MiXCR and lists one record per CDR3 protein. The sample consists of roughly 12,000 distinct CDR3 sequences, roughly a quarter of them appearing once. The sample comes from a study of patients and donors after allogeneic stem cell transplantation. This receptor was taken from a human donor who was either an allogeneic HSCT recipient or a stem cell or donor lymphocyte infusion donor (not recorded which). It is not recorded whose cells these are; they may come from a transplant donor. Sequencing input: blood, either unsorted or a sorted T cell fraction (not recorded which).

The CDR3 loop reads CASSPGGSMNTEAFF. In DNA form, the CDR3 reads TGTGCCAGCAGCCCCGGGGGGAGCATGAACACTGAAGCTTTCTTT. The chain couples TRBV11-3 to TRBJ1-1, with D tentatively TRBD1 (5 bases). Deletions cut 5 bases from V and 0 bases from J, with 13 bases between. The CDR3 has 15 residues. Germline CDR1 reads SGHNT; CDR2 reads YENEEA.